These 22 T cell receptor beta chains originate from one sample sequenced in a study of cytomegalovirus exposure and HLA in healthy donors. Researchers ran the PCR with 60 Vbeta and 13 Jbeta primers. Here immunoSEQ multiplex PCR was the method, and the copy in TCRdb shows in-frame clones only, minus some. The table lists 90,000 to 130,000 clones, approximately 70% of them singletons. The sample taken for sequencing was PBMCs. Receptor source: a man aged 25-45 years in good health and CMV-seropositive.

The sample holds a few counts of this clone. J is TRBJ2-5 and V is TRBV7-2; 11 nucleotides align to TRBD2. CDR1 and CDR2 (germline): SGHTA, FQGNSA. The CDR3 is made up of 16 amino acids. With V trimmed by 5 bases and J by 1 base, 6 bases remained unmatched. The CDR3 spells CASSVTSGGTQETQYF. CDR3 nucleotide sequence: TGTGCCAGCAGCGTTACTAGCGGGGGAACCCAAGAGACCCAGTACTTC.

The chain joins TRBV4-2 to TRBJ2-2; TRBD2 matches at 8 bases. Germline CDR1 LGHNA, CDR2 YNFKEQ. V lost 0 bases and J lost 0; bases outside the gene matches: 9. The CDR3 is 19 residues long. The CDR3 DNA follows: TGTGCCAGCAGCCAAGACCCGGGACTAGAATTCGCGAACACCGGGGAGCTGTTTTTT. This codes for CASSQDPGLEFANTGELFF.

This chain connects TRBV7-9 to TRBJ2-7; D is perhaps TRBD1 (6 bases). The germline gives CDR1 SEHNR, CDR2 FQNEAQ (reference sequence). V was shortened by 5 bases and J by 2 bases, with 13 bases between the two germline ends. The CDR3 has 14 residues. The CDR3 nucleotides are TGTGCCAGCAGCGTCGACAGGAGTGCCTACGAGCAGTACTTC. Its translation: CASSVDRSAYEQYF.

This clone was counted a few times. The V call is TRBV19, the J call TRBJ1-1, with 7 nucleotides matching TRBD1. Trimming cost V 2 bases and J 10 bases; bases outside gene matches: 1. In germline, CDR1 is LNHDA, CDR2 SQIVND (reference sequence). There are 11 residues in the CDR3. The CDR3 sequence: CASSIQGGAFF. In DNA, the CDR3 is TGTGCCAGTAGTATACAGGGGGGAGCTTTCTTT.

The rearrangement joins TRBV7-9 to TRBJ1-1, with a possible D match to TRBD1 (5 bases). The length of the CDR3 is 12 residues. CDR1 and CDR2 (germline): SEHNR, FQNEAQ (reference sequence). V was shortened by 2 bases and J by 11 bases, with 12 bases between the two germline ends. The CDR3 DNA sequence: TGTGCCAGCAGCTTACAGGGCAAAAATGCTTTCTTT. Its translation: CASSLQGKNAFF. Full variable domain (outside the CDR3, taken from reference TRBV7-9 and TRBJ1-1): DTGVSQNPRHKITKRGQNVTFRCDPISEHNRLYWYRQTLGQGPEFLTYFQNEAQLEKSRLLSDRFSAERPKGSFSTLEIQRTEQGDSAMYLCASSLQGKNAFFGQGTRLTVV.

The chain is built from TRBV4-2 and TRBJ1-5; unclear D gene. Trimming took off 1 base at V and 4 bases at J, with 8 bases between the two ends. Germline V gene data show CDR1 as LGHNA and CDR2 as YNFKEQ. CDR3 size: 14 residues. The CDR3 is CASSQASSNQPQHF. CDR3 bases: TGTGCCAGCAGCCAAGCATCCAGTAATCAGCCCCAGCATTTT.

This clone was counted a few times. The chain joins TRBV14 to TRBJ2-5, with 7 bases identical to TRBD2. Trimming removed 4 bases from V and 0 bases from J; junction bases left unmatched: 5. There are 15 residues in the CDR3. The germline V gene encodes CDR1 SGHDN and CDR2 FVKESK. The CDR3 bases are TGTGCCAGCAGCCGCCTCGGGGGGTACCAAGAGACCCAGTACTTC. As protein: CASSRLGGYQETQYF.

The chain has TRBV9 and TRBJ1-3; D is ambiguous. The CDR3 totals 13 residues. The V gene's germline CDR1 is SGDLS and CDR2 YYNGEE. V was pared by 3 bases and J by 4 bases, with 8 bases between. The CDR3 loop reads CASSGRAGNTIYF. CDR3 sequence (DNA): TGTGCCAGCAGCGGGAGGGCCGGAAACACCATATATTTT.

V gene TRBV18 combines with J gene TRBJ1-2; D unclear. Germline lookup yields CDR1 KGHSH and CDR2 LQKENI. Trimming removed 2 bases from V and 6 bases from J, with 4 bases in between. The CDR3 has 11 residues. The CDR3 region has the DNA TGTGCCAGCTCACCAACGGATGGCTACACCTTC. This encodes CASSPTDGYTF.

The V and J genes are TRBV6-1 and TRBJ2-7; possible D gene TRBD1, 6 bases. Germline values: CDR1 MNHNS, CDR2 SASEGT. The CDR3 loop spans 14 amino acids. Trimming pared 1 base from V and 4 bases from J, leaving 11 bases between. CDR3 DNA sequence: TGTGCCAGCAGTGAAGTAGTCAGGGGTTACGAGCAGTACGTC. Translating gives CASSEVVRGYEQYV.

This clone has only one observation. The chain links TRBV28 to TRBJ2-7; D perhaps matches TRBD1 (5 bases). CDR3 length: 13 residues. The ends were cut back, 3 bases at V and 4 bases at J, with 10 bases in the middle. Germline-derived CDR1 and CDR2 are MDHEN and SYDVKM. In nucleotides, the CDR3 is TGTGCCAGCAGTTTTCGACAGTTTTACGAGCAGTACGTC. Translation: CASSFRQFYEQYV.

In this sample, this clone turned up a few times. V is TRBV2 and J is TRBJ1-6, with a possible D match to TRBD1 (6 bases). CDR3 length: 15 amino acids. Trimming left V 4 bases short and J 7 bases short, with 14 bases between. Looked up from germline, CDR1 is SNHLY and CDR2 is FYNNEI. DNA for the CDR3: TGTGCCAGCAGTGCAGGGGCCAGAGGCAATTCACCCCTCCACTTT. Translated, it gives CASSAGARGNSPLHF.

The chain is built from TRBV29-1 and TRBJ2-2; 8 positions agree with TRBD1. CDR3 length equals 14 residues. The germline V gene has CDR1 SQVTM and CDR2 ANQGSEA. V gave up 5 bases and J gave up 3 bases; unmatched junction bases: 5. The DNA for the CDR3 is TGCAGCGTTAACAGGGGGGTCGACACCGGGGAGCTGTTTTTT. Protein sequence: CSVNRGVDTGELFF.

This clone was seen a handful of times. The chain combines TRBV5-1 with TRBJ2-7, with a tentative D call TRBD1 (6 bases). Trimming left V 4 bases short and J 0 bases short, with 11 bases between. Germline V lookup: CDR1 SGHRS, CDR2 YFSETQ. The CDR3 sequence is 14 residues long. The CDR3 DNA reads TGCGCCAGCAGCCGGACAGTTAACTCCTACGAGCAGTACTTC. It translates to CASSRTVNSYEQYF.

This chain uses TRBV14 with TRBJ2-3; TRBD2 matches 7 bases. From germline, CDR1 is SGHDN and CDR2 FVKESK. CDR3 size: 17 residues. V shed 4 bases and J 0 bases; nucleotides not matched to a gene: 10. The CDR3 region is CASSPGLDPSSTDTQYF. The CDR3 DNA reads TGTGCCAGCAGCCCTGGACTAGACCCCTCTAGCACAGATACGCAGTATTTT.

With regard to this clone: One end of the junction fails to match germline, which may point to a read error. Other DNA sequences in this specimen translate into the identical CDR3. The rearrangement links TRBV27 to TRBJ1-1; no clear D. This CDR3 comprises 15 residues. Per germline, CDR1 MNHEY and CDR2 SMNVEV (reference sequence). CDR3 loop: CASSSQNSLNTEAFF. Written as DNA, the CDR3 is TGTGCCAGCAGTTCTCAGAACAGCTTGAACACTGAAGCCTTCTTT.

The chain joins TRBV10-1 to TRBJ2-1; 8 bases are a match to TRBD1. Per germline, CDR1 WNHNN and CDR2 SYGVQD (reference sequence). With 2 bases clipped from V and 6 bases from J, the junction kept 6 bases outside the gene matches. This CDR3 has 15 residues. The CDR3 is CASSEMGQVLNEQFF. The CDR3 DNA reads as TGCGCCAGCAGTGAGATGGGACAGGTTCTCAATGAGCAGTTCTTC.

This clone has a handful of counts. The chain couples TRBV5-5 to TRBJ1-3; D perhaps matches TRBD1 (5 bases). The CDR3 covers 17 residues. Per the germline V gene, CDR1 is SGHKS and CDR2 is YYEKEE (reference sequence). Trimming removed 0 bases at V and 0 bases at J, with 13 bases between. CDR3 residues: CASSLGGWSISGNTIYF. For the CDR3, the DNA is TGTGCCAGCAGCTTGGGGGGCTGGAGCATCTCTGGAAACACCATATATTTT. Complete variable domain (other parts from reference TRBV5-5 and TRBJ1-3): DAGVTQSPTHLIKTRGQQVTLRCSPISGHKSVSWYQQVLGQGPQFIFQYYEKEERGRGNFPDRFSARQFPNYSSELNVNALLLGDSALYLCASSLGGWSISGNTIYFGEGSWLTVV.

The V gene is TRBV15, the J gene TRBJ2-7; the match to TRBD2 covers 8 bases. CDR1 is LNHNV, CDR2 YYDKDF, per germline (reference sequence). With 5 bases clipped from V and 2 bases from J, the junction kept 5 bases outside the gene matches. The CDR3 spans 14 residues. The CDR3 reads CATSPGGNPYEQYF. Written as DNA, the CDR3 is TGTGCCACCAGCCCGGGGGGGAACCCCTACGAGCAGTACTTC.

The CDR3 DNA sequence: TGTGCCAGCATCGGGGACAGAGACACTGAAGCTTTCTTT. Protein sequence: CASIGDRDTEAFF. This rearrangement joins TRBV5-6 to TRBJ1-1; 7 bases line up with TRBD1. V dropped 6 bases and J dropped 3; count of bases not matched to a gene: 5. The length of the CDR3 is 13 residues. In germline, CDR1 is SGHDT, CDR2 YYEEEE.

This chain links TRBV27 with TRBJ1-1; D is unresolved. Trimming took off 1 base at V and 2 bases at J, with 17 bases between the two ends. Germline CDR1 and CDR2: MNHEY and SMNVEV (reference sequence). The CDR3 contains 17 residues. CDR3 sequence (DNA): TGTGCCAGCAGTTTATATGCCTCTCGGGTAAGCAACACTGAAGCTTTCTTT. It specifies CASSLYASRVSNTEAFF.

The CDR3: CASTFGQGGAFF. As DNA, the CDR3 is TGTGCCAGTACCTTCGGACAGGGAGGAGCTTTCTTT. V and J are TRBV19 and TRBJ1-1, with 8 bases fitting TRBD1. Looked up from germline, CDR1 is LNHDA and CDR2 is SQIVND (reference sequence). The CDR3 has 12 residues. Unmatched junction bases numbered 8, after V lost 7 bases and J lost 10 bases.